The present entry profiles one TCR beta chain with its context. Its antigen is undetermined. This sample stems from a study of blood T cells in healthy people across ages. Broader study findings: Roughly linearly, TCR beta diversity per million T cells fell as age increased.

Alongside a J-beta primer mix, a sample-barcoded 5' primer served in a second PCR lasting 7 to 11 cycles. From the 5' RACE reads, TCRdb called clonotypes with MiXCR, one entry per CDR3 protein. The sample lists about 800,000 distinct CDR3 sequences; 20% to 25% were seen once. Trimming stripped 2 bases from V and 10 bases from J, with 12 bases between. Germline V CDR1 and CDR2: DFQATT, SNEGSKA (reference sequence). The CDR3 consists of 13 residues. Each donor had 8.5 to 10 milliliters of peripheral blood drawn. The same sample was also used in a study of T cells of mothers and their children. That work contributes: Donors were a few healthy Caucasian mothers and their six children. None of the identified T cell clones proved to be persistent microchimeric clones.

This receptor was taken from a boy aged 10-17 years in good health. This sequence joins TRBV20-1 and TRBJ1-6; D ambiguous. Material: blood. The CDR3 sequence is CSARREVYSPLHF. The CDR3 bases are TGCAGTGCTAGACGGGAGGTTTACTCACCCCTCCACTTT.